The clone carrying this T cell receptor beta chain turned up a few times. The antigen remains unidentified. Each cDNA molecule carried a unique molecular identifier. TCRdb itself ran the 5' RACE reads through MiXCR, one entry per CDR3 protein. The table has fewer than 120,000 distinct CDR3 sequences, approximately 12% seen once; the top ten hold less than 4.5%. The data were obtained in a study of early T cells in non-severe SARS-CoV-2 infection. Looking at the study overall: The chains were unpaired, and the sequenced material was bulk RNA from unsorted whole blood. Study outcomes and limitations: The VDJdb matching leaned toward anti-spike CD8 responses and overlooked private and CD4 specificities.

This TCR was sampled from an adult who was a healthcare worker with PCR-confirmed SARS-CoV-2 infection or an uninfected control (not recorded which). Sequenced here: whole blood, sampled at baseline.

CDR3 bases: TGTGCCAGCAGCCTCTCCGTCCGGCGATCGAACACTGAAGCTTTCTTT. As protein: CASSLSVRRSNTEAFF. The genes are TRBV7-8 and TRBJ1-1; D gene unclear. The V gene's germline CDR1 is SGHVS and CDR2 FQNEAQ. This CDR3 is built from 16 residues. The V end was cut by 5 bases, the J end by 1 base, with 17 bases between.